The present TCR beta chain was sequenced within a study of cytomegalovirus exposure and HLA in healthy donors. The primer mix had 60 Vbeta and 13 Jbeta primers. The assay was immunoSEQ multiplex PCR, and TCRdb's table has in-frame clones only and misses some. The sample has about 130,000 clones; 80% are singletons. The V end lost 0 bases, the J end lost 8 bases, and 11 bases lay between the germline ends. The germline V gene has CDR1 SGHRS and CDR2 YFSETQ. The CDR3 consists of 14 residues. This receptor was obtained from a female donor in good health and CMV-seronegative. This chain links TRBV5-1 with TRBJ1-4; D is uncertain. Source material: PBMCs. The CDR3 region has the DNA TGCGCCAGCAGCTTGGTTCCACGGGAGGAAAAACTGTTTTTT. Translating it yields CASSLVPREEKLFF.